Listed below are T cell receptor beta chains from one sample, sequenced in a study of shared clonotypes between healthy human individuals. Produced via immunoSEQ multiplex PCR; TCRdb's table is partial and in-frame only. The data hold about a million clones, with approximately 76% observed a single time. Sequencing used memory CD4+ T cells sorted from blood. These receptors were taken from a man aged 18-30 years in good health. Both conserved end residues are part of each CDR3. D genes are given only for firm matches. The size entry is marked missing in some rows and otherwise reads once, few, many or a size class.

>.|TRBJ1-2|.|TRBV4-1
CASSQSQGTASGYTF
TGCGCCAGCAGCCAGTCCCAGGGGACCGCAAGCGGCTACACCTTC
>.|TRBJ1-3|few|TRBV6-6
CASSYSTAGNTIYF
TGTGCCAGCAGTTACTCGACTGCGGGAAACACCATATATTTT
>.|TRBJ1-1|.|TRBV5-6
CASISRGGAGNTEAFF
TGTGCCAGCATTAGTCGAGGGGGAGCGGGGAACACTGAAGCTTTCTTT
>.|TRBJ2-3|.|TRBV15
CATSRDTSGVADTQYF
TGTGCCACCAGCAGAGATACCTCCGGGGTGGCAGATACGCAGTATTTT
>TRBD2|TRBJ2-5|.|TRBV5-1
CASSLTSGGETQYF
TGCGCCAGCAGCTTGACTAGCGGGGGGGAGACCCAGTACTTC
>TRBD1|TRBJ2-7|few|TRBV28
CASSRDSSYEQYF
TGTGCCAGCAGTAGGGACAGCTCCTACGAGCAGTACTTC
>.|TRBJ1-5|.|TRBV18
CASSSIDSGGDQPQHF
TGTGCCAGCTCCTCCATTGATTCGGGGGGCGATCAGCCCCAGCATTTT
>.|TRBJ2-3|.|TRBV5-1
CASSAWADTQYF
TGCGCCAGCAGTGCATGGGCAGATACGCAGTATTTT
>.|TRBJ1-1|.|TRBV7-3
CASSLTGPGGEAFF
TGTGCCAGCAGCTTAACTGGTCCTGGGGGTGAAGCTTTCTTT
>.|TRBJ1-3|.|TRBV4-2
CASSQDLWGNTIYF
TGTGCCAGCAGCCAAGATCTGTGGGGAAACACCATATATTTT
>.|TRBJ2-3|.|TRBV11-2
CASRAPGYTQYF
TGTGCCAGCAGAGCGCCGGGCTATACGCAGTATTTT
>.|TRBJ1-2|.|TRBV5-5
CASSLGGPNYGYTF
TGTGCCAGCAGCTTGGGGGGACCTAACTATGGCTACACCTTC
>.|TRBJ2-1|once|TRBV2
CASSNGLPSSYNEQFF
TGTGCCAGCAGCAACGGACTACCTAGCTCCTACAATGAGCAGTTCTTC
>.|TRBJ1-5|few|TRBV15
CATSRDERAQHF
TGTGCCACCAGCAGAGATGAAAGGGCCCAGCATTTT
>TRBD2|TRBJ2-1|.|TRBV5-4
CASSPAAGVNYNEQFF
TGTGCCAGCAGCCCGGCGGCGGGAGTGAACTACAATGAGCAGTTCTTC
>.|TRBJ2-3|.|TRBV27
CASRRDRASTDTQYF
TGTGCCAGCAGGCGGGACAGAGCTAGCACAGATACGCAGTATTTT
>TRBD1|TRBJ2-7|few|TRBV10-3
CAIAGQGAYEQYF
TGTGCCATCGCGGGACAGGGGGCCTACGAGCAGTACTTC
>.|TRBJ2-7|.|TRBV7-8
CASSLQVYEQYF
TGTGCCAGCAGCTTACAGGTCTACGAGCAGTACTTC
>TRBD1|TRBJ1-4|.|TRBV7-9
CASIQGVEATNEKLFF
TGTGCCAGCATCCAGGGGGTGGAAGCAACTAATGAAAAACTGTTTTTT
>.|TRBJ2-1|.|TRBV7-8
CACSHTTGFLGNEQFF
TGTGCCTGCAGCCATACCACTGGTTTTCTGGGCAATGAGCAGTTCTTC
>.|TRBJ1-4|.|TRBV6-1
CASRNQPERNEKLFF
TGTGCCAGCAGGAACCAACCGGAGAGGAATGAAAAACTGTTTTTT
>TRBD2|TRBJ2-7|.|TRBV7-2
CASRGTSGSSYEQYF
TGTGCCAGCAGGGGAACTAGCGGGAGTTCCTACGAGCAGTACTTC
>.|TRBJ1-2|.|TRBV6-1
CASSELSANYGYTF
TGTGCCAGCAGTGAATTAAGTGCTAACTATGGCTACACCTTC
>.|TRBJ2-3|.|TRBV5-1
CASSLSSGTDTQYF
TGCGCCAGCAGCTTGTCATCGGGCACAGATACGCAGTATTTT
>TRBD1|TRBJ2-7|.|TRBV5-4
CASSLAGTVSYEQYF
TGTGCCAGCAGCCTGGCCGGGACAGTATCCTACGAGCAGTACTTC
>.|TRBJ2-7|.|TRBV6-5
CASSSPGTASYEQYF
TGTGCCAGCAGTTCGCCTGGGACGGCTTCCTACGAGCAGTACTTC
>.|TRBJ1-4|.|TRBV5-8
CASSFEAGEKLFF
TGTGCCAGCAGCTTTGAGGCGGGTGAAAAACTGTTTTTT
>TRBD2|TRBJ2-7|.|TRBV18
CASSPPAGGGGGEQYF
TGTGCCAGCTCACCACCGGCGGGGGGCGGAGGGGGCGAGCAGTACTTC
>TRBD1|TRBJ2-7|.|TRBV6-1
CASRSGQGDYEQYF
TGTGCCAGCAGATCGGGACAGGGGGACTACGAGCAGTACTTC
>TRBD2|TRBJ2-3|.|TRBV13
CASSPGLAEKTDTQYF
TGTGCCAGCAGCCCAGGACTAGCGGAAAAAACAGATACGCAGTATTTT
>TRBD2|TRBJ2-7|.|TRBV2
CASREGGTSGGYEQYF
TGTGCCAGCAGAGAGGGCGGGACTAGCGGGGGCTACGAGCAGTACTTC
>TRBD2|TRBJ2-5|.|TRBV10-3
CAIGFGLAGERTQYF
TGTGCCATCGGATTTGGACTAGCGGGAGAGCGGACCCAGTACTTC
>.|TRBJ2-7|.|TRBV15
CATSRESLQYEQYF
TGTGCCACCAGCAGAGAGAGCCTCCAATACGAGCAGTACTTC
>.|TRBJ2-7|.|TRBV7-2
CASSTRQVGYEQYF
TGTGCCAGCAGCACCAGACAGGTGGGGTACGAGCAGTACTTC
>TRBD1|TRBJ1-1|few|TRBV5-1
CASSQRTGGFEAFF
TGCGCCAGCAGCCAAAGGACAGGGGGGTTTGAAGCTTTCTTT
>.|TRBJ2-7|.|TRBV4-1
CASSQDIGRSYEQYF
TGCGCCAGCAGCCAAGATATAGGCCGGTCCTACGAGCAGTACTTC
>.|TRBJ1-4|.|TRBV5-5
CASSLQGLNEKLFF
TGTGCCAGCAGCTTGCAGGGGCTTAATGAAAAACTGTTTTTT
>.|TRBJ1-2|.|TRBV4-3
CASSQDSAAYGYTF
TGCGCCAGCAGCCAAGATTCGGCAGCTTATGGCTACACCTTC
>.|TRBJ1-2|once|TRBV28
CASTSGGNYGYTF
TGTGCCAGCACTTCTGGCGGGAACTATGGCTACACCTTC